A single sample gave rise to the 23 T cell receptor beta chains below, sequenced in a study of CD8 T cells in Susac syndrome (dated by TCRdb to between 2019 and 2020). The protocol used for the library was the immunoSEQ multiplex PCR assay. RNA was extracted using the RNeasy kit, and about 0.5 to 1 ug of the RNA was reverse transcribed with random hexamers. The public sequencing data were trimmed at Q25 with fastp and processed into clonotypes with MiXCR by TCRdb, which kept only in-frame beta chains. Each CDR3 protein gets just one entry, which takes the most common genes and DNA from the rows behind it. The sample table records 85,000 to 90,000 distinct CDR3 sequences; around 93% of these occur just once. Less than 0.35% of the sample is taken by the ten largest. Sequencing input: CD8+ T cells from PBMCs. The receptors originated from a human donor in good health.

The genes are TRBV29-1 and TRBJ2-7; TRBD2 matches 7 bases. V was clipped by 3 bases and J by 3 bases; unmatched bases: 8. Germline CDR1 reads SQVTM; CDR2 reads ANQGSEA. The CDR3 contains 14 residues. The CDR3 DNA reads as TGCAGCGTTGAGGGGGAGGGCGGAGACTACGAGCAGTACTTC. Its translation: CSVEGEGGDYEQYF.

The chain has TRBV5-4 and TRBJ2-2; no clear D. Germline CDR1 is SGHNT and CDR2 is YYREEE (reference sequence). The ends were cut back, 4 bases at V and 8 bases at J, with 6 bases in the middle. The CDR3 spans 11 residues. The CDR3 coding sequence is TGTGCCAGCAGCCTCGATGGGGAGCTGTTTTTT. This translates into CASSLDGELFF.

The chain carries TRBV10-3 and TRBJ2-5; TRBD1 is a possible D gene (6 bases). From germline, CDR1 is ENHRY and CDR2 SYGVKD. The CDR3 loop spans 13 amino acids. Trimming stripped 3 bases from V and 5 bases from J, with 10 bases between. The chain's CDR3 is CAISDPRGETQYF. CDR3 in DNA: TGTGCCATCAGTGACCCGAGGGGGGAGACCCAGTACTTC.

The CDR3 protein is CASSDGGRGSGANVLTF. The DNA for the CDR3 is TGTGCCAGCAGTGATGGGGGGAGGGGGTCTGGGGCCAACGTCCTGACTTTC. The chain carries TRBV2 and TRBJ2-6, with a tentative D call TRBD2 (7 bases). V was cut by 3 bases and J by 1 base, with 13 bases left in between. The germline V gene has CDR1 SNHLY and CDR2 FYNNEI. This CDR3 region has 17 residues.

The chain uses TRBV4-2 and TRBJ1-4, with D maybe TRBD1 (6 bases). This CDR3 contains 16 residues. Trimming removed 3 bases at V and 3 bases at J, with 14 bases between. Germline lookup yields CDR1 LGHNA and CDR2 YNFKEQ. The CDR3 DNA sequence: TGTGCCAGCAGCCAGACTCAGACAGGTGCTAATGAAAAACTGTTTTTT. This codes for CASSQTQTGANEKLFF.

This clonotype has only one observation. The J gene is TRBJ2-5, the V gene TRBV29-1; a possible D gene is TRBD1 (7 bases). In germline, CDR1 is SQVTM, CDR2 ANQGSEA. Trimming cost V 8 bases and J 2 bases, with 18 bases left between them. The CDR3 loop spans 14 amino acids. CDR3 DNA: TGCAGCTCGGAGGGGGCAGGCCCACAAGAGACCCAGTACTTC. Protein: CSSEGAGPQETQYF. The full variable domain, its missing parts supplied by reference TRBV29-1 and TRBJ2-5, is SAVISQKPSRDICQRGTSLTIQCQVDSQVTMMFWYRQQPGQSLTLIATANQGSEATYESGFVIDKFPISRPNLTFSTLTVSNMSPEDSSIYLCSSEGAGPQETQYFGPGTRLLVL.

CDR3 coding DNA: TGCAGTGCTAGAGGTACGGACTCCTACGAGCAGTACTTC. It translates to CSARGTDSYEQYF. This chain joins TRBV20-1 and TRBJ2-7; D not resolved. Germline CDR1 is DFQATT and CDR2 is SNEGSKA (reference sequence). V was pared by 1 base and J by 0 bases, with 7 bases between. CDR3 length: 13 amino acids.

This CDR3 is CASSRPTGDFTGELFF. Here the CDR3 DNA reads TGTGCCAGCAGCCGCCCGACAGGGGATTTCACCGGGGAGCTGTTTTTT. The genes are TRBV7-9 and TRBJ2-2; 8 bases are a match to TRBD1. The CDR3 runs 16 residues. V was pared by 5 bases and J by 4 bases, with 9 bases of the junction left unmatched. CDR1 SEHNR and CDR2 FQNEAQ come from the germline V gene (reference sequence).

V usage is TRBV7-9 and J usage is TRBJ2-7; unclear D gene. The CDR3 has 14 residues. CDR1 is SEHNR, CDR2 FQNEAQ, per germline (reference sequence). V was clipped by 5 bases and J by 4 bases, with 15 bases between them. The CDR3 region has the DNA TGTGCCAGCAGCCCCTCCGTCCTGAAATACGAGCAGTACTTC. This translates into CASSPSVLKYEQYF.

The gene calls are TRBV9 and TRBJ1-1; D is perhaps TRBD1 (6 bases). Germline CDR1 is SGDLS and CDR2 is YYNGEE. Trimming removed 3 bases at V and 10 bases at J, with 13 bases between. This CDR3 is 12 amino acids long. CDR3 in amino acids: CASSAGTSGAFF. CDR3 nucleotides: TGTGCCAGCAGCGCCGGGACATCAGGAGCTTTCTTT.

This chain uses TRBV5-6 with TRBJ2-7; the match to TRBD2 covers 8 bases. The germline CDR1 and CDR2 sequences are SGHDT and YYEEEE. Trimming took 4 bases from V and 5 from J; bases not matched to a gene: 5. The CDR3 consists of 13 residues. CDR3 sequence reads: CASSPGGVDEQYF. CDR3 bases: TGTGCCAGCAGCCCCGGGGGGGTGGACGAGCAGTACTTC. The variable domain in full, completed from reference TRBV5-6 and TRBJ2-7, reads DAGVTQSPTHLIKTRGQQVTLRCSPKSGHDTVSWYQQALGQGPQFIFQYYEEEERQRGNFPDRFSGHQFPNYSSELNVNALLLGDSALYLCASSPGGVDEQYFGPGTRLTVT.

This clonotype came up once. This chain uses TRBV6-5 with TRBJ1-6; 8 bases are shared with TRBD1. Germline CDR1 and CDR2: MNHEY and SVGAGI. The CDR3 sequence is 13 residues long. V was pared by 6 bases and J by 9 bases, with 4 bases of the junction left unmatched. CDR3 nucleotides: TGTGCCAGCAGGACAGGGGAAGGTTCACCCCTCCACTTT. It encodes CASRTGEGSPLHF.

This clonotype was seen more than once but under ten times. This chain connects TRBV19 to TRBJ2-7, with a tentative D call TRBD2 (6 bases). V was shortened by 5 bases and J by 4 bases, with 9 bases between the two germline ends. The CDR3 is made up of 12 amino acids. Germline V CDR1 and CDR2: LNHDA, SQIVND (reference sequence). CDR3 protein: CASSPGLYEQYF. The CDR3 bases are TGTGCCAGTAGTCCGGGACTGTACGAGCAGTACTTC.

This clonotype was picked up one time. J is TRBJ2-4 and V is TRBV27; tentative D call: TRBD1 (5 bases). V lost 5 bases and J 12 bases, leaving 14 bases between the germline ends. The CDR3 extends over 12 amino acids. CDR1 MNHEY and CDR2 SMNVEV come from the germline V gene (reference sequence). This CDR3 reads CASSPGLGPQYF. The CDR3 bases are TGTGCCAGCAGTCCAGGGTTGGGGCCTCAGTACTTC.

This clonotype occurred a few times. CDR3 sequence (DNA): TGTGCCAGCAGCTTTTCTGAGGGGGACTACGAGCAGTACTTC. It codes for CASSFSEGDYEQYF. The rearrangement uses TRBV7-9 and TRBJ2-7; a possible D gene is TRBD1 (6 bases). The V end was cut by 3 bases, the J end by 3 bases, with 12 bases between. The V gene's germline CDR1 is SEHNR and CDR2 FQNEAQ (reference sequence). The length of the CDR3 is 14 residues.

The chain carries TRBV5-1 and TRBJ2-3, with unresolved D. Germline V lookup: CDR1 SGHRS, CDR2 YFSETQ. The CDR3 contains 14 residues. The V and J ends lost 0 bases and 0 bases respectively, with 5 bases between them. CDR3 coding DNA: TGCGCCAGCAGCTTGGGCGATAGCACAGATACGCAGTATTTT. It is translated as CASSLGDSTDTQYF.

This chain connects TRBV6-6 to TRBJ2-7; D is perhaps TRBD1 or TRBD2 (5 bases each). The V gene lost 4 bases and the J gene lost 2 bases, with 15 bases spanning the gap. From germline, CDR1 is MNHNY and CDR2 SVGAGI (reference sequence). The CDR3 spans 15 residues. The CDR3 DNA reads as TGTGCCAGCAGTTCCCCCTTTCGGGGCACCTACGAGCAGTACTTC. Amino acid sequence: CASSSPFRGTYEQYF.

This clonotype has just one count. The chain couples TRBV7-9 to TRBJ2-1; 10 nucleotides align to TRBD2. This CDR3 spans 18 amino acids. Trimming at V came to 5 bases and at J to 2 bases, leaving 12 bases not matched to a gene. The germline CDR1 and CDR2 sequences are SEHNR and FQNEAQ (reference sequence). The CDR3 DNA reads TGTGCCAGCAGCGCAAGCCTAGCGGGGGAGAGGGCCTACAATGAGCAGTTCTTC. Its translation is CASSASLAGERAYNEQFF.

The chain recombines TRBV5-6 with TRBJ2-1, with D tentatively TRBD2 (6 bases). V lost 2 bases, J lost 5 bases, and 8 bases lay in between. The CDR3 runs 13 residues. The germline V gene has CDR1 SGHDT and CDR2 YYEEEE. CDR3 coding DNA: TGTGCCAGCAGCTTCGGACTAAACAATGAGCAGTTCTTC. Translating gives CASSFGLNNEQFF. The whole variable domain, filled in from reference TRBV5-6 and TRBJ2-1, reads DAGVTQSPTHLIKTRGQQVTLRCSPKSGHDTVSWYQQALGQGPQFIFQYYEEEERQRGNFPDRFSGHQFPNYSSELNVNALLLGDSALYLCASSFGLNNEQFFGPGTRLTVL.

The rearrangement joins TRBV5-4 to TRBJ2-1, with 13 bases identical to TRBD2. The CDR3 consists of 17 residues. From germline, CDR1 is SGHNT and CDR2 YYREEE (reference sequence). Unmatched junction bases numbered 5, after V lost 2 bases and J lost 3 bases. The CDR3 coding sequence is TGTGCCAGCAGCTTAACTAGCGGGGGGGGAAGCTACAATGAGCAGTTCTTC. Its translation: CASSLTSGGGSYNEQFF.

This chain connects TRBV5-4 to TRBJ1-1, with D possibly TRBD1 on 5 matching bases. The CDR3 contains 15 residues. Germline V gives CDR1 SGHNT, CDR2 YYREEE (reference sequence). V lost 0 bases, J lost 1 base, and 10 bases lay in between. CDR3 coding DNA: TGTGCCAGCAGCTTGGCCCAGGGAGGGAACACTGAAGCTTTCTTT. Translated: CASSLAQGGNTEAFF. The entire variable domain, with the rest obtained from reference TRBV5-4 and TRBJ1-1, is as follows: ETGVTQSPTHLIKTRGQQVTLRCSSQSGHNTVSWYQQALGQGPQFIFQYYREEENGRGNFPPRFSGLQFPNYSSELNVNALELDDSALYLCASSLAQGGNTEAFFGQGTRLTVV.

This rearrangement joins TRBV4-1 to TRBJ1-2; the D gene is possibly TRBD1 (5 bases). CDR1 MGHRA and CDR2 YSYEKL come from the germline V gene. V lost 1 base, J lost 0 bases, and 9 bases lay in between. This CDR3 region has 15 residues. DNA for the CDR3: TGCGCCAGCAGCCAAGGACCAGGGACTAACTATGGCTACACCTTC. This gives the protein CASSQGPGTNYGYTF.

The chain uses TRBV6-1 and TRBJ1-2, with TRBD1 as a possible D gene (6 bases). Germline CDR1 and CDR2: MNHNS and SASEGT. This CDR3 comprises 15 residues. Between the trimmed V and J ends, which lost 0 bases and 8 bases, there was a span of 16 bases. As DNA, the CDR3 is TGTGCCAGCAGTGAAGCATTTGACAGGTCGTGGGGCTACACCTTC. It translates to CASSEAFDRSWGYTF.